Shown below are 10 T cell receptor beta chains from a single sample sequenced in a study of shared clonotypes between healthy human individuals. Data came from immunoSEQ multiplex PCR; TCRdb stores just in-frame clones and leaves some out. Of 110,000 or so clones in the sample, approximately 70% were seen once. The sample comprised memory CD8+ T cells sorted from blood. Subset: CD45RO+ cells pooled with CCR7-negative TemRA cells. These receptors all come from a woman aged 25 to 39 in good health.

This clone has at least ten counts. J is TRBJ2-3 and V is TRBV4-2; D perhaps matches TRBD2 (6 bases). Between the trimmed V and J ends, which lost 0 bases and 2 bases, there was a span of 9 bases. CDR1 is LGHNA and CDR2 is YNFKEQ in the germline V gene. This CDR3 has 15 amino acids. The CDR3 here is CASSQDGEATDTQYF. Written as DNA, the CDR3 is TGTGCCAGCAGCCAAGACGGGGAGGCCACAGATACGCAGTATTTT.

The rearrangement uses TRBV13 and TRBJ2-7; D might be TRBD2 (6 bases). The CDR3 consists of 16 residues. Trimming stripped 5 bases from V and 0 bases from J, with 17 bases between. In germline, CDR1 is PRHDT, CDR2 FYEKMQ (reference sequence). The CDR3 DNA reads TGTGCCAGCAGCCAAAACACCGGGACTGGCTCCTACGAGCAGTACTTC. It specifies CASSQNTGTGSYEQYF.

This rearrangement joins TRBV10-2 to TRBJ2-3; D is ambiguous. V was cut by 3 bases and J by 2 bases, with 9 bases left in between. CDR1 is WSHSY, CDR2 SAAADI, per germline. The CDR3 totals 14 residues. The CDR3, as DNA: TGCGCCAGCAGTGATAGGGATATCACAGATACGCAGTATTTT. This translates into CASSDRDITDTQYF.

The chain combines TRBV18 with TRBJ1-1; no clear D gene. Trimming left V 0 bases short and J 1 base short, with 18 bases between. Germline V CDR1 and CDR2: KGHSH, LQKENI. The CDR3 is 18 residues long. The CDR3 sequence is CASSPPLGRRPENTEAFF. CDR3 bases: TGTGCCAGCTCACCACCCTTGGGTCGCCGCCCCGAGAACACTGAAGCTTTCTTT.

The chain is built from TRBV30 and TRBJ1-3; D is unresolved. V was pared by 1 base and J by 1 base, with 8 bases between. Germline lookup yields CDR1 GTSNPN and CDR2 SVGIG (reference sequence). There are 14 residues in the CDR3. The CDR3: CAWSGWESGNTIYF. DNA for the CDR3: TGTGCCTGGAGTGGGTGGGAATCTGGAAACACCATATATTTT.

V gene TRBV6-4 combines with J gene TRBJ2-2, with 11 bases aligning to TRBD2. The CDR3 consists of 15 residues. The V gene's germline CDR1 is MRHNA and CDR2 SNTAGT. V dropped 3 bases and J dropped 6; count of bases not matched to a gene: 3. The CDR3 region is CASSEASGRSGELFF. The CDR3 coding sequence is TGTGCCAGCAGTGAGGCTAGCGGGAGGTCCGGGGAGCTGTTTTTT.

The V call is TRBV7-9, the J call TRBJ2-7; no definite D call. V was trimmed by 5 bases and J by 2 bases, leaving 16 bases between them. This CDR3 contains 15 residues. Germline assignment: CDR1 SEHNR and CDR2 FQNEAQ (reference sequence). The CDR3 nucleotides are TGTGCCAGCAGCCCAGGACCCAACGGTGCCTACGAGCAGTACTTC. Translation: CASSPGPNGAYEQYF.

In this sample, this clone turned up once. The chain joins TRBV4-3 to TRBJ1-1; TRBD1 agrees at 7 bases. Unmatched junction bases numbered 12, after V lost 6 bases and J lost 5 bases. Germline CDR1 reads LGHNA; CDR2 reads YSLEER. The length of the CDR3 is 15 residues. As DNA, the CDR3 is TGCGCCAGCAGAATACGACAGGGAATGGGGACTGAAGCTTTCTTT. Translating it yields CASRIRQGMGTEAFF.

The chain uses TRBV28 and TRBJ2-5, with 15 bases lining up with TRBD2. V shed 8 bases, J shed 2 bases, and the junction held 6 bases outside the gene matches. The V gene's germline CDR1 is MDHEN and CDR2 SYDVKM. The length of the CDR3 is 16 residues. The CDR3: CASGGLAGGSQETQYF. The CDR3 region has the DNA TGTGCCAGCGGCGGACTAGCGGGAGGGTCGCAAGAGACCCAGTACTTC.

Concerning this clone itself: The sample carries other DNA sequences with the same CDR3. The CDR3 DNA is TGCAGTGCCCAAATCGCCTACGAGCAGTACTTC. Its protein product is CSAQIAYEQYF. The genes are TRBV20-1 and TRBJ2-7; D unclear. The germline V gene encodes CDR1 DFQATT and CDR2 SNEGSKA (reference sequence). V shed 6 bases and J shed 2 bases, with 8 bases lying between them. The CDR3 length is 11 residues.